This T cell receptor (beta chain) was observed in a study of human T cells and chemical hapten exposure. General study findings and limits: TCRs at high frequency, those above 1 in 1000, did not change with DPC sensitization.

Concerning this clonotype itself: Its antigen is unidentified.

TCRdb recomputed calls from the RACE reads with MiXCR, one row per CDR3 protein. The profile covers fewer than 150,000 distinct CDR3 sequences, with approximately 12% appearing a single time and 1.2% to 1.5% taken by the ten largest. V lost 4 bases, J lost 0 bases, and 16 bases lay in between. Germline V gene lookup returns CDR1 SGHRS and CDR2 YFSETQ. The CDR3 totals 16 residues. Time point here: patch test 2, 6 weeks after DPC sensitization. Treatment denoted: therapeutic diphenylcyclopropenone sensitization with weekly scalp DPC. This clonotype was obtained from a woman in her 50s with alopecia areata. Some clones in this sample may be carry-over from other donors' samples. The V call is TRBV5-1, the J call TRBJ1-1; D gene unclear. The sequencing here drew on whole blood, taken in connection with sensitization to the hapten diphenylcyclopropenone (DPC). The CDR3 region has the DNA TGCGCCAGCAGCCCCCGGGCAGGCCAGATGAACACTGAAGCTTTCTTT. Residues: CASSPRAGQMNTEAFF.